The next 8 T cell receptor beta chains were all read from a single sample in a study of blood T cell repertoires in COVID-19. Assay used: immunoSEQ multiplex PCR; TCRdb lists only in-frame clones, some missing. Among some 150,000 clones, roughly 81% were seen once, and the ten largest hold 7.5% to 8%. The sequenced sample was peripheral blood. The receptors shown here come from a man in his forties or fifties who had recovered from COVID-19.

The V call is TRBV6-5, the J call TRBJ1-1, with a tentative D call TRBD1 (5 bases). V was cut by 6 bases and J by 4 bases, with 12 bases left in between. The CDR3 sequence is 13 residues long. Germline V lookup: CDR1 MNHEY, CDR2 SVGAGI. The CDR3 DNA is TGTGCCAGCAGGACCCAGGGATCCACTGAAGCTTTCTTT. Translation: CASRTQGSTEAFF.

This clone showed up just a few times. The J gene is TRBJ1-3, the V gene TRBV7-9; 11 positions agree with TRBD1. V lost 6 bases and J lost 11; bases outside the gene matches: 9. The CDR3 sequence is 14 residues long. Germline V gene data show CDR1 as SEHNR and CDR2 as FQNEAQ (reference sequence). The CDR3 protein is CASSRTGGELAIYF. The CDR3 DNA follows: TGTGCCAGCAGTAGGACAGGGGGCGAGCTCGCCATATATTTT.

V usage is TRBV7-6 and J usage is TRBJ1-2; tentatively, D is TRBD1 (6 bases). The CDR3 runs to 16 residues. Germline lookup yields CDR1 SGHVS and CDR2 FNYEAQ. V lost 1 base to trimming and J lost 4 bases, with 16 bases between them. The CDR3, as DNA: TGTGCCAGCAGCTTAGGCGTTTGGGGGCTTGGCTATGGCTACACCTTC. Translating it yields CASSLGVWGLGYGYTF.

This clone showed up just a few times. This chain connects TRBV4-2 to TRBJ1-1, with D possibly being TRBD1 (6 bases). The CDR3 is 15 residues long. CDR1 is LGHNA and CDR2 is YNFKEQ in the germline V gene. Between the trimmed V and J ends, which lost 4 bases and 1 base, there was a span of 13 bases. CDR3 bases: TGTGCCAGCAGCCGGACGGACAGCACGAACACTGAAGCTTTCTTT. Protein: CASSRTDSTNTEAFF.

The CDR3 nucleotides are TGTGCCAGCACGGCGGGACCGGGCACCGGGGAGCTGTTTTTT. Translating it yields CASTAGPGTGELFF. V and J are TRBV6-6 and TRBJ2-2; TRBD2 is a possible D gene (6 bases). The CDR3 contains 14 residues. The germline V gene encodes CDR1 MNHNY and CDR2 SVGAGI (reference sequence). The ends were cut back, 7 bases at V and 4 bases at J, with 13 bases in the middle.

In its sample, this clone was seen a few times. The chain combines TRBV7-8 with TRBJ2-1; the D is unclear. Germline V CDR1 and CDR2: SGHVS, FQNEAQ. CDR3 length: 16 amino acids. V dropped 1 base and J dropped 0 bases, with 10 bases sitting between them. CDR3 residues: CASSLGVTSSYNEQFF. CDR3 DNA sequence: TGTGCCAGCAGCTTAGGAGTCACGAGCTCCTACAATGAGCAGTTCTTC.

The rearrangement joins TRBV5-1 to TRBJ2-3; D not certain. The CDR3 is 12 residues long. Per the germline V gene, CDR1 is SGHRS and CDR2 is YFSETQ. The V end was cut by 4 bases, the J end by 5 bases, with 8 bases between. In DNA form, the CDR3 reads TGCGCCAGCAGCCCGCCCGGAGATACGCAGTATTTT. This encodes CASSPPGDTQYF.

The CDR3 protein is CASSRQGALGANVLTF. CDR3 coding DNA: TGTGCCAGCAGCCGACAGGGGGCGCTTGGGGCCAACGTCCTGACTTTC. This chain links TRBV7-3 with TRBJ2-6; 10 positions agree with TRBD1. The CDR3 runs to 16 residues. Germline-derived CDR1 and CDR2 are SGHTA and FQGTGA. V lost 5 bases and J lost 3; bases outside the gene matches: 4.